This T cell receptor (beta chain) was captured by sequencing in a study of metastatic and nonmetastatic thyroid tumors. As for the study in general: Repertoire comparison spanned blood and tumor or nodule tissue of malignant and benign thyroid patients.

In the authors' workflow: It was from CDR3 differences across clinicopathological groups that a distant-metastasis classifier for papillary thyroid cancer was built. With MiXCR, TCRdb called clones anew from the PCR reads. TCRdb, not the original authors, processed these V and J calls. Of roughly 13,000 clones listed, 25% to 30% are singletons. Germline V lookup: CDR1 LGHDT, CDR2 YNNKEL (reference sequence). This CDR3 region has 13 residues. Thyroid surgery was performed in patients who had received no treatment beforehand. Concerning this clone itself: Its antigen is not identified. A read error may account for a junction end that differs from germline.

Study-level findings and limits: Within blood and tumor, benign nodules reportedly had significantly lower TCR beta diversity than malignant thyroid tumors did.

This chain joins TRBV3-1 and TRBJ2-5; D unresolved. The sequence came from a female donor with papillary thyroid cancer or a benign thyroid nodule (not recorded which). Some clones in this sample may be carry-over from other donors' samples. The sequenced sample was blood. Written as DNA, the CDR3 is TGTGCCCGCAGCCAAGGCCAGCAAGAGACCCATTACTTC. Encoded protein: CARSQGQQETHYF.